This T cell receptor beta chain was observed in a study of blood T cell repertoires in COVID-19. As for the study in general: Collection of acute and convalescent COVID-19 samples took place in the United States, Italy and Spain. In each case, the material was cDNA or gDNA derived from T cells, B-cell-depleted T cells, or PBMCs.

This clone was seen more than once but under ten times. Original handling: Estimated nucleated cell counts came from reference gene primer amplification. Method: immunoSEQ multiplex PCR; TCRdb's copy keeps in-frame clones and lacks some. V and J calls and clone size are as listed in that table; D and trimming were resolved from the DNA. In the table there are 250,000 to 350,000 clones, around 87% of which are singletons. The sequenced sample consisted of peripheral blood. This clonotype was obtained from a woman aged 45-65 years who had recovered from COVID-19.

In DNA, the CDR3 is TGTGCCAGCAGCTTACCCCCCGGACTAGCAGTTTTCCAAGAGACCCAGTACTTC. Protein product: CASSLPPGLAVFQETQYF. J is TRBJ2-5 and V is TRBV5-6; TRBD2 matches 8 bases. Looked up from germline, CDR1 is SGHDT and CDR2 is YYEEEE. The V gene end was trimmed by 2 bases and the J gene end by 1 base; junction bases not matched to a gene: 13. The CDR3 totals 18 residues.